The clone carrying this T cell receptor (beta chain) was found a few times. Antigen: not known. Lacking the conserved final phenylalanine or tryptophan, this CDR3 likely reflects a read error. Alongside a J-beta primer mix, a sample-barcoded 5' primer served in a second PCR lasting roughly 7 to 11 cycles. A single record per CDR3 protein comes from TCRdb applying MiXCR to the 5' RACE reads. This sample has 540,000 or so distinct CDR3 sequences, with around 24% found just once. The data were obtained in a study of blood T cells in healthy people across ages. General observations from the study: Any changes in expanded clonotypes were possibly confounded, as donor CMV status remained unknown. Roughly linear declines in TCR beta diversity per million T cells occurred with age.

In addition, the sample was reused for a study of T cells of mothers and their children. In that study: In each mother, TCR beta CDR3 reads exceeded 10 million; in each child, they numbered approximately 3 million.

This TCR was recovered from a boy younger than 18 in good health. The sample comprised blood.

The CDR3 is CASSENMAATNEKLFL. The CDR3 nucleotides read TGTGCCAGCAGTGAAAACATGGCCGCAACTAATGAAAAACTGTTTCTT. This chain joins TRBV2 and TRBJ1-4; no clear D gene. The CDR3 consists of 16 residues. Trimming took 2 bases from V and 0 from J, leaving 10 bases between them. In germline, CDR1 is SNHLY, CDR2 FYNNEI.